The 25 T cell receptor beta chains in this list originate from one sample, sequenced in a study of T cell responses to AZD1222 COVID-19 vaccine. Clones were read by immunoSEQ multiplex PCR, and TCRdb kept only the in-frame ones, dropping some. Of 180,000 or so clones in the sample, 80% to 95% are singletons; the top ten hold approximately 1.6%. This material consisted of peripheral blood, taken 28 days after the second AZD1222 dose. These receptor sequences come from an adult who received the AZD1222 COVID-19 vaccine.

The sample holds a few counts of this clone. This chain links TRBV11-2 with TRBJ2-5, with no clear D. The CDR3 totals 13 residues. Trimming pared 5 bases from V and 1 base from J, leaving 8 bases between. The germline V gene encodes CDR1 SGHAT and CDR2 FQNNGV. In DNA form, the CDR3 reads TGTGCCAGCAGCCTGGACGGCCAAGAGACCCAGTACTTC. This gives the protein CASSLDGQETQYF.

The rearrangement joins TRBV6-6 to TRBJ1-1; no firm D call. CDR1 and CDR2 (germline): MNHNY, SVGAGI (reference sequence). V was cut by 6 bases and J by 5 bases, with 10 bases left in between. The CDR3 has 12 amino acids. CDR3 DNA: TGTGCCAGCAGGGAGGTCACTACTGAAGCTTTCTTT. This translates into CASREVTTEAFF.

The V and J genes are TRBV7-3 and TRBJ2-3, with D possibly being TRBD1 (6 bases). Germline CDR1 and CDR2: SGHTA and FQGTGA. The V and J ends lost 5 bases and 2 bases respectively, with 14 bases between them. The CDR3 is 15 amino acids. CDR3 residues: CASSLFQGNTDTQYF. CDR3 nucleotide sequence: TGTGCCAGCAGCCTATTTCAGGGGAACACAGATACGCAGTATTTT.

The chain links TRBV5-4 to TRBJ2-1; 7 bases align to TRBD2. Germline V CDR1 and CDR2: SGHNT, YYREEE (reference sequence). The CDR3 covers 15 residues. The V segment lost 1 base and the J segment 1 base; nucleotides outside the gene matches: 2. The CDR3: CASSLSGTSYNEQFF. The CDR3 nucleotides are TGTGCCAGCAGCTTGAGCGGGACTTCCTACAATGAGCAGTTCTTC.

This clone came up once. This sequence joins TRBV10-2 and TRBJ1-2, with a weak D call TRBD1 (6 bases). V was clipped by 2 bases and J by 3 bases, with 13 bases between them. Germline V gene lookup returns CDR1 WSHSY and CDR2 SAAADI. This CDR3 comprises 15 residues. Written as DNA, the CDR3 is TGCGCCAGCAGTGAGAGGGGGACACCGTACTATGGCTACACCTTC. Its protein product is CASSERGTPYYGYTF.

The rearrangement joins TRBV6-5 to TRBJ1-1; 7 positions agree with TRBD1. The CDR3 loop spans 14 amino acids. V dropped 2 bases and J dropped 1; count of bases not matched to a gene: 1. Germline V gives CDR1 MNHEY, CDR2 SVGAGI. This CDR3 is CASSYRDRNTEAFF. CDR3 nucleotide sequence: TGTGCCAGCAGTTACCGGGACAGGAACACTGAAGCTTTCTTT.

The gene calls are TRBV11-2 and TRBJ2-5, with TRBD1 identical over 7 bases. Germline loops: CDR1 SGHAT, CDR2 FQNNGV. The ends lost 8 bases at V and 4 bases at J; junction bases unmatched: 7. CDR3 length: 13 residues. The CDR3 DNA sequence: TGTGCCAGCGAAGGGGGCAACATAGAGACCCAGTACTTC. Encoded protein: CASEGGNIETQYF.

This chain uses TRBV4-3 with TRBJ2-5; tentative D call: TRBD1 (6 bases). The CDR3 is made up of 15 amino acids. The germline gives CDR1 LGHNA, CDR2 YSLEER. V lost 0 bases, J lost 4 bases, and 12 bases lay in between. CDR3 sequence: CASSQDGRGLETQYF. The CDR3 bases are TGCGCCAGCAGCCAAGATGGCAGGGGATTAGAGACCCAGTACTTC.

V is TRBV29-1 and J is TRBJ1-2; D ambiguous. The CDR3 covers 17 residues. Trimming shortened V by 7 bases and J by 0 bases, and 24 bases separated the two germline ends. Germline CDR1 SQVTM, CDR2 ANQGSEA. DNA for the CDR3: TGCAGCGCCCTGGCTAGGCAGCGGTCCCCTTCTAACTATGGCTACACCTTC. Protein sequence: CSALARQRSPSNYGYTF.

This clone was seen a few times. CDR3 DNA: TGTGCCAGCAGTTTATCGAGGGTAGCAGGGGGCTACACCTTC. This encodes CASSLSRVAGGYTF. J is TRBJ1-2 and V is TRBV27; D is perhaps TRBD1 (5 bases). The germline gives CDR1 MNHEY, CDR2 SMNVEV (reference sequence). The CDR3 consists of 14 residues. Trimming pared 0 bases from V and 8 bases from J, leaving 13 bases between.

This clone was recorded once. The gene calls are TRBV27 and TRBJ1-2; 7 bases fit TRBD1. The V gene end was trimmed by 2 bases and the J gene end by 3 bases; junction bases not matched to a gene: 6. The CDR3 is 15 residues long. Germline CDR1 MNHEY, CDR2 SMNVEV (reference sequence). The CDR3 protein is CASSLKGTGDYGYTF. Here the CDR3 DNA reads TGTGCCAGCAGTTTAAAAGGAACAGGGGACTATGGCTACACCTTC.

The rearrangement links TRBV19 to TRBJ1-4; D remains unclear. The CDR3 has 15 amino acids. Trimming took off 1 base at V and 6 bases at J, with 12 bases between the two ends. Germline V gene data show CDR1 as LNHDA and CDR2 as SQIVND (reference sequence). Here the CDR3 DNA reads TGTGCCAGTAGTATAGGACGGCTGCTTCATGAAAAACTGTTTTTT. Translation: CASSIGRLLHEKLFF.

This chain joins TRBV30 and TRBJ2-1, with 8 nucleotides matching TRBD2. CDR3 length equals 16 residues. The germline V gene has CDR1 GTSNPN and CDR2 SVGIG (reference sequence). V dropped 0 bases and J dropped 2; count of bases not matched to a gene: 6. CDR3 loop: CAWSVSSGRTYNEQFF. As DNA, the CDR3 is TGTGCCTGGAGTGTATCCAGCGGGAGAACCTACAATGAGCAGTTCTTC.

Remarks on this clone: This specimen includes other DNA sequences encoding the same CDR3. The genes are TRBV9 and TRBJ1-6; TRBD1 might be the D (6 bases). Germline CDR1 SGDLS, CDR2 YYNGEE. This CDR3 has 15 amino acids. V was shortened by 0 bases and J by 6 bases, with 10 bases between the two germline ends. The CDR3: CASSVEGGLNSPLHF. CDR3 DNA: TGTGCCAGCAGCGTAGAGGGGGGGCTTAATTCACCCCTCCACTTT.

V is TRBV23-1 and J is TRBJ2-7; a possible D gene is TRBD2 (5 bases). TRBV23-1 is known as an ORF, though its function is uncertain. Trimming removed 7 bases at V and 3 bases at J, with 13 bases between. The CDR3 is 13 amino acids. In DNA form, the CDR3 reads TGCGCCAGCACCGAGTCTAGCCGCTACGAGCAGTACTTC. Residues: CASTESSRYEQYF.

CDR3 in amino acids: CAWSATGREEKLFF. CDR3 nucleotides: TGTGCCTGGAGCGCGACAGGGCGGGAGGAAAAACTGTTTTTT. The chain has TRBV30 and TRBJ1-4; 7 positions agree with TRBD1. After removal of 3 bases from V and 8 bases from J, the junction contained 9 bases not matched to a gene. CDR3 size: 14 residues. Germline V CDR1 and CDR2: GTSNPN, SVGIG (reference sequence).

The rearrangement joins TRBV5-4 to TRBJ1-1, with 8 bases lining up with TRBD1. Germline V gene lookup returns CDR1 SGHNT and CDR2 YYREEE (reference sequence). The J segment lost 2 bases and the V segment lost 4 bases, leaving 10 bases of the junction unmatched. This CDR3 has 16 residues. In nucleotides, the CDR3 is TGTGCCAGCAGCCCTAGACAGGGGTATGATAACACTGAAGCTTTCTTT. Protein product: CASSPRQGYDNTEAFF.

As DNA, the CDR3 is TGTGCCAGTAGTACTAACTATCGGGGACAGGGCGTGAACACTGAAGCTTTCTTT. It specifies CASSTNYRGQGVNTEAFF. The chain combines TRBV19 with TRBJ1-1; 9 bases fit TRBD1. With V trimmed by 4 bases and J by 0 bases, 12 bases remained unmatched. The CDR3 runs 18 residues. The germline V gene encodes CDR1 LNHDA and CDR2 SQIVND (reference sequence).

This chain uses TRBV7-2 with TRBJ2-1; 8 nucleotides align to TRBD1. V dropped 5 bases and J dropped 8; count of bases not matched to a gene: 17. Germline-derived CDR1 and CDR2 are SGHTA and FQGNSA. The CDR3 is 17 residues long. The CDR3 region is CASSNRLRDRMGDEQFF. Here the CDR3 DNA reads TGTGCCAGCAGCAACCGGCTCCGGGACAGGATGGGGGATGAGCAGTTCTTC.

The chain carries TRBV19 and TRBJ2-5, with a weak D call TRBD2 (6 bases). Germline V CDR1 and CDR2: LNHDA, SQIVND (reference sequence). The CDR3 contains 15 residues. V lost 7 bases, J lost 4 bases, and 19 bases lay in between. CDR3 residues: CASTPGGTRGETQYF. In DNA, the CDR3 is TGTGCCAGTACTCCCGGGGGAACGAGGGGAGAGACCCAGTACTTC.

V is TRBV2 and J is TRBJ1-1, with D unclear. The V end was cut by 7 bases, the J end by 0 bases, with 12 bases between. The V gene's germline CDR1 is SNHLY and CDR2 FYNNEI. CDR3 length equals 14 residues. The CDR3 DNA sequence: TGTGCCAGCACAAGGGAGCCCCTGAACACTGAAGCTTTCTTT. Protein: CASTREPLNTEAFF. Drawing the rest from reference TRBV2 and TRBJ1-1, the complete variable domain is EPEVTQTPSHQVTQMGQEVILRCVPISNHLYFYWYRQILGQKVEFLVSFYNNEISEKSEIFDDQFSVERPDGSNFTLKIRSTKLEDSAMYFCASTREPLNTEAFFGQGTRLTVV.

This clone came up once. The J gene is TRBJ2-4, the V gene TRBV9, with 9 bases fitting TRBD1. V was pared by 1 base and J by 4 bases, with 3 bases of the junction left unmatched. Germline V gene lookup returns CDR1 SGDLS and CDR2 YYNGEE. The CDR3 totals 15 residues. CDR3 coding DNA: TGTGCCAGCAGCGTAACAGGGACAGGGAAAAACATTCAGTACTTC. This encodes CASSVTGTGKNIQYF.

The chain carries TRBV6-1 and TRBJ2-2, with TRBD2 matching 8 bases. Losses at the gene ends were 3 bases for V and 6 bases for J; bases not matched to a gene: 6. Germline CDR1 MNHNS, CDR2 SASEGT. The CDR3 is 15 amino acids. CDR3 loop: CASSDQAGVAGELFF. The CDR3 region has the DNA TGTGCCAGCAGTGACCAAGCGGGAGTTGCCGGGGAGCTGTTTTTT.

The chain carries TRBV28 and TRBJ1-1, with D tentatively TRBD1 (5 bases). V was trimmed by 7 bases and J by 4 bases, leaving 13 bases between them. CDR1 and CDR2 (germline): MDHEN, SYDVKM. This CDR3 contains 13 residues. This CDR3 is CASITEGPTEAFF. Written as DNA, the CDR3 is TGTGCCAGCATTACAGAGGGGCCCACTGAAGCTTTCTTT. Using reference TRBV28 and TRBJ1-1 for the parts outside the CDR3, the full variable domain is DVKVTQSSRYLVKRTGEKVFLECVQDMDHENMFWYRQDPGLGLRLIYFSYDVKMKEKGDIPEGYSVSREKKERFSLILESASTNQTSMYLCASITEGPTEAFFGQGTRLTVV.

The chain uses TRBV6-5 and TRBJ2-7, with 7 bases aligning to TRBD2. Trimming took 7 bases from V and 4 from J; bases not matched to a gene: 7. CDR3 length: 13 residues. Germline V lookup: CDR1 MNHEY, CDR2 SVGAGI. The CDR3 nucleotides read TGTGCCAGCACCCTGTCGGGGGGTTACGAGCAGTACTTC. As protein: CASTLSGGYEQYF.